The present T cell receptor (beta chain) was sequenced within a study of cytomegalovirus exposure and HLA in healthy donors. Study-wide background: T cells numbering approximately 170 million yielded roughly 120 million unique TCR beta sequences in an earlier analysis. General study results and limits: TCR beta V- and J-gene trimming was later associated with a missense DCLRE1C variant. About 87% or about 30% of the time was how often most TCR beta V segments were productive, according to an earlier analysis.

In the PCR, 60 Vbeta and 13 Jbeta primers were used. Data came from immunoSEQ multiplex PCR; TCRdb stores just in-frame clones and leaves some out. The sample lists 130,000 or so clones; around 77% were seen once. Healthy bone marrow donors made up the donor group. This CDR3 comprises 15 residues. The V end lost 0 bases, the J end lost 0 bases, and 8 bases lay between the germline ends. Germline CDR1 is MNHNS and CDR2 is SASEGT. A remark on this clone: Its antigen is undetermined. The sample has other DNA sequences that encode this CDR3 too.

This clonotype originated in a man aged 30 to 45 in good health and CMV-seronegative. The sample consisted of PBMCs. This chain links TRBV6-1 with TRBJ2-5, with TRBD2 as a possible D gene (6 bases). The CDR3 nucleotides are TGTGCCAGCAGTGAAGCTGGAGGGTACCAAGAGACCCAGTACTTC. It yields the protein CASSEAGGYQETQYF.